This passage covers 15 T cell receptor beta chains from one sample sequenced in a study of OX40 agonist ivuxolimab in advanced cancers. Here immunoSEQ multiplex PCR was the method, and the copy in TCRdb shows in-frame clones only, minus some. The table has more than 65,000 clones, 85% to 95% seen once. The specimen comprised CD4+ or CD8+ T cells sorted from blood, sampled in a trial of the OX40 agonist ivuxolimab. The receptors derive from an adult with an advanced solid tumor such as melanoma, head and neck, liver or kidney cancer.

This rearrangement joins TRBV7-6 to TRBJ2-5, with D tentatively TRBD1 or TRBD2 (6 bases each). Germline CDR1 and CDR2: SGHVS and FNYEAQ. Trimming pared 10 bases from V and 2 bases from J, leaving 17 bases between. CDR3 length equals 14 residues. As DNA, the CDR3 is TGTGCCATGGGGACGGGGGCCATACAAGAGACCCAGTACTTC. It is translated as CAMGTGAIQETQYF.

The chain employs TRBV4-1 and TRBJ2-7; D uncertain. CDR1 MGHRA and CDR2 YSYEKL come from the germline V gene. The CDR3 has 13 amino acids. Deletions cut 1 base from V and 1 base from J, with 5 bases between. The CDR3 DNA sequence: TGCGCCAGCAGCCAAGTAGGGTCCTACGAGCAGTACTTC. Amino acid sequence: CASSQVGSYEQYF.

The gene calls are TRBV19 and TRBJ2-7, with 8 bases lining up with TRBD1. The CDR3 totals 15 residues. Germline CDR1 reads LNHDA; CDR2 reads SQIVND (reference sequence). The trim removed 5 bases at V and 2 bases at J, leaving 8 bases unmatched. The CDR3: CASSFGTGDAYEQYF. The CDR3 coding sequence is TGTGCCAGTAGTTTCGGGACAGGCGACGCCTACGAGCAGTACTTC. Using reference TRBV19 and TRBJ2-7 for the parts outside the CDR3, the full variable domain is DGGITQSPKYLFRKEGQNVTLSCEQNLNHDAMYWYRQDPGQGLRLIYYSQIVNDFQKGDIAEGYSVSREKKESFPLTVTSAQKNPTAFYLCASSFGTGDAYEQYFGPGTRLTVT.

The rearrangement links TRBV7-2 to TRBJ2-7, with D perhaps being TRBD1 or TRBD2 (5 bases each). The CDR3 is made up of 15 amino acids. V lost 0 bases to trimming and J lost 2 bases, with 11 bases between them. CDR1 and CDR2 from the germline V gene are SGHTA and FQGNSA. Written as DNA, the CDR3 is TGTGCCAGCAGCTTAGCGCCGGGGCAGGCCTACGAGCAGTACTTC. Its protein product is CASSLAPGQAYEQYF.

V is TRBV27 and J is TRBJ2-2; D is uncertain. Germline V gene data show CDR1 as MNHEY and CDR2 as SMNVEV (reference sequence). This CDR3 contains 15 residues. Trimming removed 0 bases at V and 5 bases at J, with 10 bases between. This CDR3 reads CASSLSARGTGELFF. The CDR3 nucleotides are TGTGCCAGCAGTTTATCGGCCCGAGGAACCGGGGAGCTGTTTTTT.

This clone was seen just once. This rearrangement joins TRBV11-2 to TRBJ1-4; D gene unclear. Germline CDR1 and CDR2: SGHAT and FQNNGV. Trimming stripped 3 bases from V and 0 bases from J, with 8 bases between. The CDR3 runs 15 residues. The CDR3 DNA reads TGTGCCAGCAGCTTGTACCTTGCAACTAATGAAAAACTGTTTTTT. Amino acid sequence: CASSLYLATNEKLFF.

CDR3 amino acids: CAIMGGVARRPQGSGIYEQYF. The CDR3 bases are TGTGCCATCATGGGTGGGGTAGCGAGACGACCGCAGGGGTCGGGAATCTACGAGCAGTACTTC. The chain couples TRBV10-3 to TRBJ2-7, with D perhaps TRBD1 (6 bases). This CDR3 region has 21 residues. The V end was cut by 7 bases, the J end by 3 bases, with 37 bases between. The germline CDR1 and CDR2 sequences are ENHRY and SYGVKD.

This clone was detected once. The V and J genes are TRBV27 and TRBJ2-3; 10 bases are shared with TRBD2. V lost 5 bases, J lost 4 bases, and 6 bases stayed unmatched. The CDR3 runs 15 residues. Germline V lookup: CDR1 MNHEY, CDR2 SMNVEV (reference sequence). The CDR3 spells CASSPSGGAPDTQYF. The CDR3 DNA follows: TGTGCCAGCAGTCCGAGCGGGGGGGCCCCAGATACGCAGTATTTT.

CDR3 residues: CASSLAGQGLNQPQHF. The CDR3 region has the DNA TGTGCCAGCAGCTTAGCGGGACAGGGGCTCAATCAGCCCCAGCATTTT. The chain joins TRBV11-1 to TRBJ1-5; 10 bases match TRBD1. The CDR3 loop spans 16 amino acids. V shed 0 bases and J 3 bases; nucleotides not matched to a gene: 2. Germline CDR1 reads SGHAT; CDR2 reads FQDESV (reference sequence).

The chain employs TRBV7-9 and TRBJ2-1, with D unresolved. Trimming pared 3 bases from V and 4 bases from J, leaving 13 bases between. The length of the CDR3 is 15 residues. Germline V gives CDR1 SEHNR, CDR2 FQNEAQ (reference sequence). CDR3 sequence reads: CASSFGPHPYNEQFF. For the CDR3, the DNA is TGTGCCAGCAGCTTCGGGCCCCATCCTTACAATGAGCAGTTCTTC.

V is TRBV15 and J is TRBJ1-5; D not certain. CDR1 is LNHNV, CDR2 YYDKDF, per germline (reference sequence). The CDR3 runs 14 residues. V lost 3 bases to trimming and J lost 0 bases, with 6 bases between them. The CDR3 nucleotides read TGTGCCACCAGCAGGACACATAGCAATCAGCCCCAGCATTTT. It translates to CATSRTHSNQPQHF.

V is TRBV5-4 and J is TRBJ1-3; D possibly corresponds to TRBD1 (5 bases). CDR3 length equals 15 residues. V lost 4 bases and J lost 0, with 11 bases in between. Germline CDR1 is SGHNT and CDR2 is YYREEE (reference sequence). The CDR3 loop is CASSARQNSGNTIYF. In DNA form, the CDR3 reads TGTGCCAGCAGCGCCCGACAGAACTCTGGAAACACCATATATTTT.

CDR3 in amino acids: CASTKAGVAWEQYF. The CDR3 region has the DNA TGTGCCAGCACCAAAGCGGGAGTGGCATGGGAGCAGTACTTC. V and J are TRBV6-6 and TRBJ2-7, with 8 bases matching TRBD2. The CDR3 extends over 14 amino acids. The trim removed 7 bases at V and 7 bases at J, leaving 12 bases unmatched. The germline gives CDR1 MNHNY, CDR2 SVGAGI (reference sequence).

The rearrangement links TRBV30 to TRBJ2-1; D is possibly TRBD1 (6 bases). V was cut by 0 bases and J by 5 bases, with 14 bases left in between. CDR3 length: 15 amino acids. From germline, CDR1 is GTSNPN and CDR2 SVGIG (reference sequence). CDR3 in DNA: TGTGCCTGGAGTGTAGAAGGGGGTTGGGACAATGAGCAGTTCTTC. Translating gives CAWSVEGGWDNEQFF.

J is TRBJ1-2 and V is TRBV4-3; D gene unclear. Germline CDR1 is LGHNA and CDR2 is YSLEER. The CDR3 is made up of 15 amino acids. Trimming removed 0 bases at V and 4 bases at J, with 12 bases between. The CDR3 region has the DNA TGCGCCAGCAGCCAAGAGAGAGGGCTAGGCTATGGCTACACCTTC. Its translation is CASSQERGLGYGYTF.